This T cell receptor (beta chain) originates from a study of human T cells and chemical hapten exposure. Across the whole study: An approximately 2 cm by approximately 2 cm inner upper arm patch received 2% DPC for sensitization. Study results and limitations: Patch test score tracked positively with PT1 expanded TCR counts. Donors in the study had alopecia, meaning their immune response may differ from healthy people's.

Germline lookup yields CDR1 SEHNR and CDR2 FQNEAQ (reference sequence). V shed 7 bases, J shed 7 bases, and the junction held 15 bases outside the gene matches. CDR3 length: 15 residues. This clonotype occurred many times. What it binds is not known. Time point here: pre-sensitization, week 0. This sample's treatment: therapeutic diphenylcyclopropenone sensitization with weekly scalp DPC. For the library, individual cDNA molecules each received unique molecular identifiers. Each CDR3 protein gets one entry after TCRdb re-called the RACE reads with MiXCR. The sample lists about 110,000 distinct CDR3 sequences, about 12% occurring once.

This chain connects TRBV7-9 to TRBJ1-1, with 7 bases matching TRBD1. The source of this sequence is a woman aged 45-65 years with alopecia areata. Some clones in this sample may be carry-over from other donors' samples. Specimen: whole blood, collected in connection with sensitization to the hapten diphenylcyclopropenone (DPC). CDR3 sequence: CASTETGTERYEAFF. DNA for the CDR3: TGTGCCAGCACTGAGACTGGGACAGAAAGATATGAAGCTTTCTTT.